This TCR beta chain was obtained from a study of OX40 agonist ivuxolimab in advanced cancers. On the study more broadly: It was ivuxolimab, an agonistic anti-OX40 (CD134) antibody, that patients were treated with.

Some clones are missing from TCRdb's copy, which holds only in-frame ones; the method was immunoSEQ multiplex PCR. The table lists some 35,000 clones, around 80% of them singletons. This specimen consisted of CD4+ or CD8+ T cells sorted from blood, obtained in a trial of the OX40 agonist ivuxolimab. The TCR was taken from an adult with an advanced solid tumor such as melanoma, head and neck, liver or kidney cancer.

CDR3 sequence reads: CASSGDEGTEAFF. The CDR3 DNA reads TGTGCCAGCAGCGGCGATGAGGGCACTGAAGCTTTCTTT. The chain has TRBV13 and TRBJ1-1; D gene unclear. Germline CDR1 reads PRHDT; CDR2 reads FYEKMQ (reference sequence). The CDR3 totals 13 residues. The V end was cut by 5 bases, the J end by 4 bases, with 11 bases between. Full variable domain (rest looked up from reference TRBV13 and TRBJ1-1): AAGVIQSPRHLIKEKRETATLKCYPIPRHDTVYWYQQGPGQDPQFLISFYEKMQSDKGSIPDRFSAQQFSDYHSELNMSSLELGDSALYFCASSGDEGTEAFFGQGTRLTVV.